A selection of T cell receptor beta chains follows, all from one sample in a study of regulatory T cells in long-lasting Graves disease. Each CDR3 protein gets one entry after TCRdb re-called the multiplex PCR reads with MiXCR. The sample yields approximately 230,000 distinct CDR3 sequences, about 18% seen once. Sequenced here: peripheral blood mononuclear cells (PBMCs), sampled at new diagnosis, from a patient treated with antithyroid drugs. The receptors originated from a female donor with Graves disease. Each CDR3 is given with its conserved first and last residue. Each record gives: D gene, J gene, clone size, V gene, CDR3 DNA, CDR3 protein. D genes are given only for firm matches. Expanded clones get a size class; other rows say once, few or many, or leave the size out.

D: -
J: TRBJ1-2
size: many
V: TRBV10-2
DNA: TGCGCCAGCGTGGCCTCATCCCCGTCATATGGCTACACCTTC
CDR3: CASVASSPSYGYTF

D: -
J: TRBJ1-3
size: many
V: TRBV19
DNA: TGTGCCAGTAGTATCTACCTAAGTGGAAACACCATATATTTT
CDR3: CASSIYLSGNTIYF

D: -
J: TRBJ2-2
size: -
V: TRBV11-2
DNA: TGTGCCAGCAGCTTAGAGGGTAGCTTGAACACCGGGGAGCTGTTTTTT
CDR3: CASSLEGSLNTGELFF

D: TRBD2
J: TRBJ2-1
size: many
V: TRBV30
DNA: TGTGCCTGGAGTGCCGGGACTAGCAGGGGATGGGGTGAGCAGTTCTTC
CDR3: CAWSAGTSRGWGEQFF

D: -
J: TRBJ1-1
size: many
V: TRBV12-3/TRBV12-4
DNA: TGTGCCAGCAGCGAAAGTACAGGTAGGGGCACTGAAGCTTTCTTT
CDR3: CASSESTGRGTEAFF

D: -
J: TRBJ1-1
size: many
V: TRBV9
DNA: TGTGCCAGCAGTGTAGGGGGGCACACTGAAGCTTTCTTT
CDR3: CASSVGGHTEAFF

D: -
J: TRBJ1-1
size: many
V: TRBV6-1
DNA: TGTGCCAGCAGGGGGGAATCTGAAGCTTTCTTT
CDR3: CASRGESEAFF

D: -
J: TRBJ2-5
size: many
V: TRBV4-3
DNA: TGCGCCAGCAGCCAAGATTGGAGGAGGTCGCAAGAGACCCAGTACTTC
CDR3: CASSQDWRRSQETQYF

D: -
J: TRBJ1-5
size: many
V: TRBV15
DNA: TGTGCCACCAGCAGATCCCAGGGGAGTCAGCCCCAGCATTTT
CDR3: CATSRSQGSQPQHF

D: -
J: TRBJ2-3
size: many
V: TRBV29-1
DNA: TGCAGCGCCAAGGGGGGGAGGACAGATACGCAGTATTTT
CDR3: CSAKGGRTDTQYF

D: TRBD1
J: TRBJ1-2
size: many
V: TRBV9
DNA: TGTGCCAGCAGCCCCAACCAGCGGACAGGGTTTTATGGCTACACCTTC
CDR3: CASSPNQRTGFYGYTF

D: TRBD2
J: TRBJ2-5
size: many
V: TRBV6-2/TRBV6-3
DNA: TGTGCCAGCAGTTACTCCCTAGCGGGAGGGCCACGGGAGCGGGAGACCCAGTACTTC
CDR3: CASSYSLAGGPRERETQYF

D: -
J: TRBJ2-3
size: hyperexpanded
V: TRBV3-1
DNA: TGTGCCAGCAGCTTACGGATTTCTAGCACAGATACGCAGTATTTT
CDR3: CASSLRISSTDTQYF

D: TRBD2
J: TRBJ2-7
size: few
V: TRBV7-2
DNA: TGTGCCAGCAGCTTCGGACTAGCGGGAGCCTCCGGCGAGCAGTACTTC
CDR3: CASSFGLAGASGEQYF

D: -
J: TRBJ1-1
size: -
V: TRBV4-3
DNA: TGCGCCAGCAGCCAAGAAGGGGGCACTGAAGCTTTCTTT
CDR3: CASSQEGGTEAFF

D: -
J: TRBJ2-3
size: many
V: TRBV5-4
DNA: TGTGCCAGCAGTCGGACAGTCACAGATACGCAGTATTTT
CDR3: CASSRTVTDTQYF

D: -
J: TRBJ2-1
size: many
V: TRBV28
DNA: TGTGCCAGCAGTACTAGTGCAACCTCCTACAATGAGCAGTTCTTC
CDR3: CASSTSATSYNEQFF

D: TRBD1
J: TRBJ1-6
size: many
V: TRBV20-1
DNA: TGCAGTGTGGGACAGGGTGGTTCACCCCTCCACTTT
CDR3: CSVGQGGSPLHF

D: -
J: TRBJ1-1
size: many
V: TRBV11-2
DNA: TGTGCCAGCAGCACTCTCCGGGCAGAGAACACTGAAGCTTTCTTT
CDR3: CASSTLRAENTEAFF

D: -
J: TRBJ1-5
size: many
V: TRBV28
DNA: TGTGCCAGCAGTTTATATGGCAGTCAAGCCCGACCCCAGCATTTT
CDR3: CASSLYGSQARPQHF

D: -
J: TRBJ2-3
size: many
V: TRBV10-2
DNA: TGCGCCAGCAGTGAGTCAGGTTTAGGTGGAGATACGCAGTATTTT
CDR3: CASSESGLGGDTQYF

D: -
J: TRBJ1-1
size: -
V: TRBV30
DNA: TGTGCCTGGATCAGGGTGAACACCGAAGCTTTCTTT
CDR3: CAWIRVNTEAFF

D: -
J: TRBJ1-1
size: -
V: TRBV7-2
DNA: TGTGCCAGCAGCTTAGTATCGGGCGCATATCTCCCTGAAGCTTTCTTT
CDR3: CASSLVSGAYLPEAFF

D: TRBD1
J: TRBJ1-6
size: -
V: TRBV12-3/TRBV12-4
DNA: TGTGCCAGCAGTTTAGCTGGGACAGGGGTGGCACCCCTCCACTTT
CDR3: CASSLAGTGVAPLHF

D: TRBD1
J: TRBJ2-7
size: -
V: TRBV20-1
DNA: TGCAGTGCTAGTCTCGGACAGGGGGCTGGCTACGAGCAGTACTTC
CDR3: CSASLGQGAGYEQYF

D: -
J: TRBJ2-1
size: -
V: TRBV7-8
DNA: TGTGCCAGCAGCTTACGGCTAGCGTCATACAATGAGCAGTTCTTC
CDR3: CASSLRLASYNEQFF

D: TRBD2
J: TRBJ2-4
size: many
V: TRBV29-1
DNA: TGCAGCGTTGACCCGGGACTAGCGGGAGGTAGGGAAAACATTCAGTACTTC
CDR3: CSVDPGLAGGRENIQYF

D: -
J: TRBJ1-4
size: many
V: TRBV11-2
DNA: TGTGCCAGCAGCTTAGGCTGGAATGAAAAACTGTTTTTT
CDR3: CASSLGWNEKLFF

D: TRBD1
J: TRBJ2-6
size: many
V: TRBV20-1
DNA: TGCAGTGCTGGAGGGACAGGGAACTCTGGGGCCAACGTCCTGACTTTC
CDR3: CSAGGTGNSGANVLTF

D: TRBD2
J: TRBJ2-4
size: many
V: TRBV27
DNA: TGTGCCAGCAGATCGGCTAGCGGGAGGCACATTCAGTACTTC
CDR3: CASRSASGRHIQYF

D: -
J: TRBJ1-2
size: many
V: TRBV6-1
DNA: TGTGCCAGCGGTAGAAGTACAGGGATCTATGGCTACACCTTC
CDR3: CASGRSTGIYGYTF

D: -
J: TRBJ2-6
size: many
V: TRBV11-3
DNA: TGTGCCAGCAGCTTAGGGGCGTCAACCTCTGGGGCCAACGTCCTGACTTTC
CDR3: CASSLGASTSGANVLTF